A single sample gave rise to the 25 T cell receptor beta chains below, sequenced in a study of vaccination and CD4 T cells after COVID-19. Their antigens are not known. The treatment: approximately 9-day PBMC culture with coronavirus spike peptide pools or control peptides (ViraFEST assay). Cultured CD4+ T-cell DNA underwent Oncomine TCR Beta short-read sequencing. TCRdb analysed the PCR reads with MiXCR anew, one entry per CDR3 protein. The sample shows about 9,100 distinct CDR3 sequences, roughly 60% of them seen only once. The starting material was cultured CD4+ T cells from blood, obtained after SARS-CoV-2 vaccination. All receptors derive from a human donor with COVID-19.

V and J are TRBV4-1 and TRBJ2-4; D possibly corresponds to TRBD1 (6 bases). The germline V gene encodes CDR1 MGHRA and CDR2 YSYEKL. The CDR3 is made up of 16 amino acids. The V and J ends lost 2 bases and 3 bases respectively, with 14 bases between them. CDR3 bases: TGCGCCAGCAGCCAATATGGGGCACAGGGCAAAAACATTCAGTACTTC. Encoded protein: CASSQYGAQGKNIQYF.

The chain is built from TRBV6-2 or TRBV6-3 and TRBJ2-1; D gene unclear. Trimming cost V 6 bases and J 6 bases, with 12 bases left between them. The CDR3 is 13 residues long. Germline V lookup: CDR1 MNHEY, CDR2 SVGEGT. The CDR3 loop reads CASSQALGNEQFF. The CDR3 coding sequence is TGTGCCAGCAGCCAGGCTCTAGGCAATGAGCAGTTCTTC.

The chain is built from TRBV12-3 or TRBV12-4 and TRBJ1-6; 7 nucleotides line up with TRBD1. V dropped 3 bases and J dropped 9; count of bases not matched to a gene: 2. The CDR3 totals 13 residues. For the CDR3, the DNA is TGTGCCAGCAGTTTGTCAGGGGGTTCACCCCTCCACTTT. It specifies CASSLSGGSPLHF.

The chain has TRBV7-2 and TRBJ2-5; D could derive from TRBD1 or TRBD2 (5 bases each). V lost 6 bases and J 5 bases, leaving 16 bases between the germline ends. This CDR3 region has 14 residues. Germline V gives CDR1 SGHTA, CDR2 FQGNSA. The CDR3 nucleotides read TGTGCCAGCAGGGGGCGGGTCCCGTCGGAGACCCAGTACTTC. This gives the protein CASRGRVPSETQYF.

This clonotype was counted only a few times. The chain has TRBV6-1 and TRBJ1-1, with D unresolved. Trimming left V 7 bases short and J 0 bases short, with 9 bases between. This CDR3 region has 13 residues. The V gene's germline CDR1 is MNHNS and CDR2 SASEGT. In nucleotides, the CDR3 is TGTGCCAGCATAGGGCAGATGAACACTGAAGCTTTCTTT. Amino acid sequence: CASIGQMNTEAFF.

This clonotype was observed a handful of times. The DNA of the CDR3 is TGTGCCAGCAGCTTAGGGTCAGGGCAGGGCTACACCTTC. It encodes CASSLGSGQGYTF. The J gene is TRBJ1-2, the V gene TRBV7-3; D perhaps matches TRBD1 (5 bases). With 2 bases removed from V and 8 bases from J, the gap between germline ends came to 12 bases. The CDR3 spans 13 residues. The germline V gene has CDR1 SGHTA and CDR2 FQGTGA.

The chain uses TRBV7-2 and TRBJ1-6; 7 nucleotides match TRBD1. The J segment lost 9 bases and the V segment lost 7 bases, leaving 9 bases of the junction unmatched. This CDR3 is 14 amino acids long. Germline V gene data show CDR1 as SGHTA and CDR2 as FQGNSA. The CDR3 bases are TGTGCCAGCAAACCAGGGGGTGAAAGTTCACCCCTCCACTTT. It yields the protein CASKPGGESSPLHF. The whole variable domain, filled in from reference TRBV7-2 and TRBJ1-6, reads GAGVSQSPSNKVTEKGKDVELRCDPISGHTALYWYRQSLGQGLEFLIYFQGNSAPDKSGLPSDRFSAERTGGSVSTLTIQRTQQEDSAVYLCASKPGGESSPLHFGNGTRLTVT.

The chain has TRBV11-3 and TRBJ2-1; 8 bases match TRBD2. The CDR3 is 15 residues long. The trim removed 2 bases at V and 4 bases at J, leaving 4 bases unmatched. Germline loops: CDR1 SGHNT, CDR2 YENEEA. The CDR3 sequence is CASSLLAGQYNEQFF. CDR3 coding DNA: TGTGCCAGCAGCTTACTAGCGGGTCAATACAATGAGCAGTTCTTC.

This chain uses TRBV19 with TRBJ1-5; 7 bases match TRBD1. The junction had 5 bases not matched to a gene; V was cut back by 4 bases and J by 2 bases. Per germline, CDR1 LNHDA and CDR2 SQIVND (reference sequence). The CDR3 length is 15 residues. CDR3 bases: TGTGCCAGTAGTAACAGGGGTGCTCGCAATCAGCCCCAGCATTTT. This sequence encodes CASSNRGARNQPQHF.

The chain uses TRBV6-5 and TRBJ1-1, with 11 bases identical to TRBD1. Trimming cost V 2 bases and J 10 bases; bases outside gene matches: 6. The CDR3 has 14 amino acids. The germline V gene encodes CDR1 MNHEY and CDR2 SVGAGI. The CDR3, as DNA: TGTGCCAGCAGTTACACCGGGACAGGGGGTAGAGCTTTCTTT. Translation: CASSYTGTGGRAFF.

This chain uses TRBV20-1 with TRBJ2-3; D is undetermined. Looked up from germline, CDR1 is DFQATT and CDR2 is SNEGSKA (reference sequence). The CDR3 runs 14 residues. The V end lost 6 bases, the J end lost 4 bases, and 17 bases lay between the germline ends. CDR3 region: CSAPAHLGADTQYF. In DNA form, the CDR3 reads TGCAGTGCCCCGGCACACCTGGGCGCAGATACGCAGTATTTT.

Concerning this clonotype: An end of the junction does not agree with germline; a read error may underlie this. The rearrangement joins TRBV5-4 to TRBJ2-5, with D perhaps matching TRBD1 (6 bases). CDR1 and CDR2 from the germline V gene are SGHNT and YYREEE (reference sequence). This CDR3 region has 13 residues. Here the CDR3 reads CASSLDSQETQYF. The CDR3 DNA reads TGTGCCAGCAGTTTGGACAGCCAAGAGACCCAGTACTTC. The full variable domain, completed using reference TRBV5-4 and TRBJ2-5, is ETGVTQSPTHLIKTRGQQVTLRCSSQSGHNTVSWYQQALGQGPQFIFQYYREEENGRGNFPPRFSGLQFPNYSSELNVNALELDDSALYLCASSLDSQETQYFGPGTRLLVL.

The J gene is TRBJ2-5, the V gene TRBV6-5; D unclear. The germline V gene encodes CDR1 MNHEY and CDR2 SVGAGI. The CDR3 runs 13 residues. Between the trimmed V and J ends, which lost 2 bases and 0 bases, there was a span of 4 bases. The CDR3 nucleotides are TGTGCCAGCAGTTACCAGGACCAAGAGACCCAGTACTTC. This translates into CASSYQDQETQYF.

The chain is built from TRBV5-8 and TRBJ1-2, with D unclear. Germline CDR1 reads SGHTS; CDR2 reads YDEGEE. This CDR3 is built from 14 residues. The V and J ends lost 4 bases and 0 bases respectively, with 10 bases between them. CDR3 nucleotide sequence: TGTGCCAGCAGCGCGTGGGTTACTAACTATGGCTACACCTTC. This codes for CASSAWVTNYGYTF.

This clonotype has a handful of counts. In DNA form, the CDR3 reads TGTGCCAGCAGTTACGGCCCGACAGGGAACTCACCCCTCCACTTT. Its protein product is CASSYGPTGNSPLHF. The gene calls are TRBV6-5 and TRBJ1-6; 7 nucleotides align to TRBD1. The V gene's germline CDR1 is MNHEY and CDR2 SVGAGI. The CDR3 totals 15 residues. Unmatched junction bases numbered 8, after V lost 2 bases and J lost 10 bases.

The CDR3 sequence is CASREESNQPQHF. CDR3 DNA: TGTGCCAGCAGGGAGGAAAGCAATCAGCCCCAGCATTTT. This sequence joins TRBV2 and TRBJ1-5; D is ambiguous. The germline V and J ends were trimmed by 6 bases and 1 base, with 7 bases remaining between them. The length of the CDR3 is 13 residues. The germline gives CDR1 SNHLY, CDR2 FYNNEI.

The chain uses TRBV27 and TRBJ1-2; D remains ambiguous. The CDR3 is 14 amino acids. From germline, CDR1 is MNHEY and CDR2 SMNVEV (reference sequence). V gave up 1 base and J gave up 2 bases, with 8 bases separating them. The CDR3 sequence: CASSLYQNNYGYTF. The CDR3 nucleotides read TGTGCCAGCAGTTTATATCAGAACAACTATGGCTACACCTTC.

This clonotype occurred a few times. The rearrangement uses TRBV20-1 and TRBJ1-2; D might be TRBD1 (6 bases). V was pared by 7 bases and J by 8 bases, with 26 bases between. The length of the CDR3 is 15 residues. CDR1 and CDR2 from the germline V gene are DFQATT and SNEGSKA (reference sequence). The CDR3 sequence: CSEDGLQGGLGGYTF. CDR3 in DNA: TGCAGTGAGGATGGACTACAGGGAGGATTGGGGGGCTACACCTTC.

The chain joins TRBV11-2 to TRBJ1-5; D uncertain. Per germline, CDR1 SGHAT and CDR2 FQNNGV. V lost 3 bases and J 5 bases, leaving 8 bases between the germline ends. CDR3 size: 13 residues. The CDR3 nucleotides are TGTGCCAGCAGCTTGATAGCGGATCAGCCCCAGCATTTT. Protein sequence: CASSLIADQPQHF.

The J gene is TRBJ1-6, the V gene TRBV10-1; D is possibly TRBD1 (6 bases). In germline, CDR1 is WNHNN, CDR2 SYGVQD (reference sequence). Trimming removed 9 bases at V and 1 base at J, with 19 bases between. The CDR3 has 17 amino acids. The CDR3 sequence is CARIGQGWRSYNSPLHF. The CDR3 DNA sequence: TGCGCCAGGATAGGGCAGGGGTGGAGGTCCTATAATTCACCCCTCCACTTT.

This clonotype was counted a single time. The rearrangement uses TRBV19 and TRBJ2-3; possibly TRBD1 for D (6 bases). The CDR3 totals 14 residues. Trimming shortened V by 4 bases and J by 3 bases, and 11 bases separated the two germline ends. Germline V gives CDR1 LNHDA, CDR2 SQIVND (reference sequence). CDR3 in amino acids: CASSTSTGTDTQYF. The DNA for the CDR3 is TGTGCCAGTAGTACCTCGACAGGTACAGATACGCAGTATTTT.

The J gene is TRBJ1-5, the V gene TRBV20-1, with unresolved D. V was clipped by 1 base and J by 7 bases, with 11 bases between them. From germline, CDR1 is DFQATT and CDR2 SNEGSKA (reference sequence). This CDR3 spans 13 amino acids. The CDR3 DNA is TGCAGTGCTAGAGCGACCCAGGAACAGCCCCAGCATTTT. Its protein product is CSARATQEQPQHF.

The V gene is TRBV28, the J gene TRBJ1-2; the D is unclear. The CDR3 runs 15 residues. V lost 5 bases, J lost 4 bases, and 17 bases lay in between. Germline V gives CDR1 MDHEN, CDR2 SYDVKM. The CDR3 coding sequence is TGTGCCAGCAGTGCCTTGTGGGCAGAAAGCTATGGCTACACCTTC. Its translation: CASSALWAESYGYTF.

This clonotype is categorized as medium-sized. The V call is TRBV7-3, the J call TRBJ2-3; 10 nucleotides line up with TRBD2. The CDR3 loop spans 15 amino acids. V lost 5 bases, J lost 0 bases, and 2 bases stayed unmatched. Germline V gives CDR1 SGHTA, CDR2 FQGTGA. The DNA for the CDR3 is TGTGCCAGCAGCCGAGCGGGGGGGAGCACAGATACGCAGTATTTT. Amino acids: CASSRAGGSTDTQYF.

This clonotype is termed large. The genes are TRBV6-1 and TRBJ2-7, with TRBD2 as a possible D gene (5 bases). V was trimmed by 6 bases and J by 6 bases, leaving 15 bases between them. The germline CDR1 and CDR2 sequences are MNHNS and SASEGT. There are 13 residues in the CDR3. CDR3 sequence (DNA): TGTGCCAGCAGCGGGGTGGAGGACGGCGAGCAGTACTTC. Translating gives CASSGVEDGEQYF.